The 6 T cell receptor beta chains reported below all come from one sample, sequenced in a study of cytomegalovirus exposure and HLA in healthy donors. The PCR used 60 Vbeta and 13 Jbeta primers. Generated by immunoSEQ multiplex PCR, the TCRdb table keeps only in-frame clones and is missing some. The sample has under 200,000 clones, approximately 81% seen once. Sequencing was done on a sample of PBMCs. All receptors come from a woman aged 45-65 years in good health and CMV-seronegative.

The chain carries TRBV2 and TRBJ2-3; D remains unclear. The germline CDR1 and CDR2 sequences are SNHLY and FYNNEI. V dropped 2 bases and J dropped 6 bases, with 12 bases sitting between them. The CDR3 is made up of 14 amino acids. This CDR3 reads CASSEQRPPDTQYF. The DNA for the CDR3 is TGTGCCAGCAGTGAACAGAGGCCCCCTGATACGCAGTATTTT.

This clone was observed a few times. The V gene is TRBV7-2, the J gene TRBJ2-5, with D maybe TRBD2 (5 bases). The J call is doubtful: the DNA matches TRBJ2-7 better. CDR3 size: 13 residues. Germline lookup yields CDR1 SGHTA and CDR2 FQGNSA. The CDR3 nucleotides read TGTGCCAGCAGCTACCCGGGGAACTACGAGCAGTACTTC. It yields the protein CASSYPGNYEQYF.

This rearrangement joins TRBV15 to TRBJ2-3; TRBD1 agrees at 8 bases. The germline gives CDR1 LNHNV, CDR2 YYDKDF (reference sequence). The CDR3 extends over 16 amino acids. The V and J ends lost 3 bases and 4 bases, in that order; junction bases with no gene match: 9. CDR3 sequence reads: CATSSLGRGPADTQYF. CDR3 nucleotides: TGTGCCACCAGCAGTCTGGGCAGGGGGCCTGCAGATACGCAGTATTTT. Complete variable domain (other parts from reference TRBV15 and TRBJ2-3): DAMVIQNPRYQVTQFGKPVTLSCSQTLNHNVMYWYQQKSSQAPKLLFHYYDKDFNNEADTPDNFQSRRPNTSFCFLDIRSPGLGDTAMYLCATSSLGRGPADTQYFGPGTRLTVL.

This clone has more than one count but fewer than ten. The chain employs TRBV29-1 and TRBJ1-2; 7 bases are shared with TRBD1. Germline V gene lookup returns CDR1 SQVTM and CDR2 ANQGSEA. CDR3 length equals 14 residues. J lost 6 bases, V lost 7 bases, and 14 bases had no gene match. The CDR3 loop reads CSGTSTGTEDGYTF. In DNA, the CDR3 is TGCAGCGGGACGTCGACAGGGACAGAGGATGGCTACACCTTC.

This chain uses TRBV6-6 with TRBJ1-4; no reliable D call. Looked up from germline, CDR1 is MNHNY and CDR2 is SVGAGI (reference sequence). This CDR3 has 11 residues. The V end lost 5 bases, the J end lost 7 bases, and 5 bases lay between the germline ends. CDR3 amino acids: CASSGSEKLFF. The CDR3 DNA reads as TGTGCCAGCAGTGGGAGTGAAAAACTGTTTTTT.

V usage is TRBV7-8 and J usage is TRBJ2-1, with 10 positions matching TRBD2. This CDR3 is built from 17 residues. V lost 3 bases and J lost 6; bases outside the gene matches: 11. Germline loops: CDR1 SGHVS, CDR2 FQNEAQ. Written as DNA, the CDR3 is TGTGCCAGCAGCTTTATCGCCGGGACTAGCGCCCGCAATGAGCAGTTCTTC. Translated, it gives CASSFIAGTSARNEQFF.